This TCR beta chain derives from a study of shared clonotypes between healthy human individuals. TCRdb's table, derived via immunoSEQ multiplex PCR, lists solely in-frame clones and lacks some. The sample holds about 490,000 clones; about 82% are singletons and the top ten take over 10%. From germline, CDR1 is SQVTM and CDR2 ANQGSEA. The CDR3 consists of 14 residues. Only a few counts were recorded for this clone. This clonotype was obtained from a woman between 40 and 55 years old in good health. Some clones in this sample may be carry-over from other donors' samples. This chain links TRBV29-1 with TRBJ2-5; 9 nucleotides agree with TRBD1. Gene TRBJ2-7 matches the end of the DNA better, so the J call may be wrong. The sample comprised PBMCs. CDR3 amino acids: CSESRDRAAYEQYF. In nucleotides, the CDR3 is TGCAGCGAGAGCCGGGACAGGGCCGCCTACGAGCAGTACTTC.